Presented here are 13 T cell receptor beta chains from one specimen sequenced in a study of blood T cell repertoires in COVID-19. Sequenced by immunoSEQ multiplex PCR; TCRdb stores in-frame clones only, minus some. The table has around 310,000 clones, roughly 90% seen once. Sequenced: peripheral blood. The receptors here all came from a woman aged 40 to 55 with COVID-19, enrolled during active disease.

Here the CDR3 reads CASRLKLAGGANTGELFF. In nucleotides, the CDR3 is TGTGCCAGCAGGTTGAAACTAGCGGGGGGTGCGAACACCGGGGAGCTGTTTTTT. The V and J genes are TRBV7-9 and TRBJ2-2; 12 nucleotides match TRBD2. The CDR3 length is 18 residues. Losses at the gene ends were 6 bases for V and 0 bases for J; bases not matched to a gene: 8. Germline V gene data show CDR1 as SEHNR and CDR2 as FQNEAQ (reference sequence). The full variable domain, in which reference TRBV7-9 and TRBJ2-2 provide the parts outside the CDR3, is DTGVSQNPRHKITKRGQNVTFRCDPISEHNRLYWYRQTLGQGPEFLTYFQNEAQLEKSRLLSDRFSAERPKGSFSTLEIQRTEQGDSAMYLCASRLKLAGGANTGELFFGEGSRLTVL.

V is TRBV28 and J is TRBJ2-4, with TRBD2 identical over 8 bases. V trimming: 10 bases; J trimming: 2 bases; junction bases outside the gene matches: 7. This CDR3 contains 14 residues. Germline V gene sequence: CDR1 MDHEN, CDR2 SYDVKM. This CDR3 reads CATAGGPTKNIQYF. The CDR3 nucleotides are TGTGCCACCGCGGGGGGACCTACCAAAAACATTCAGTACTTC.

This clone has just one count. This chain links TRBV27 with TRBJ1-2, with a possible D match to TRBD1 (6 bases). Germline values: CDR1 MNHEY, CDR2 SMNVEV (reference sequence). Deletions cut 3 bases from V and 8 bases from J, with 16 bases between. The CDR3 is made up of 14 amino acids. The CDR3 sequence is CASSFRGGQGGYTF. In DNA form, the CDR3 reads TGTGCCAGCAGTTTCCGGGGGGGGCAGGGGGGCTACACCTTC.

The sample holds a few counts of this clone. CDR3 nucleotides: TGTGCCAGCAGCGAAGACAGGGGACTTTCCTACGAGCAGTACTTC. It yields the protein CASSEDRGLSYEQYF. The chain has TRBV7-9 and TRBJ2-7; TRBD1 matches 8 bases. The CDR3 loop spans 15 amino acids. Germline loops: CDR1 SEHNR, CDR2 FQNEAQ (reference sequence). Trimming removed 5 bases from V and 1 base from J; junction bases left unmatched: 7. Filled out from reference TRBV7-9 and TRBJ2-7, the complete variable domain reads DTGVSQNPRHKITKRGQNVTFRCDPISEHNRLYWYRQTLGQGPEFLTYFQNEAQLEKSRLLSDRFSAERPKGSFSTLEIQRTEQGDSAMYLCASSEDRGLSYEQYFGPGTRLTVT.

This chain joins TRBV9 and TRBJ2-5; a possible D gene is TRBD1 (6 bases). The CDR3 has 13 amino acids. Germline CDR1 and CDR2: SGDLS and YYNGEE. The V end was cut by 4 bases, the J end by 5 bases, with 12 bases between. The CDR3: CASSRQVEETQYF. DNA of the CDR3: TGTGCCAGCAGCCGACAGGTCGAGGAGACCCAGTACTTC.

The V gene is TRBV6-1, the J gene TRBJ2-1; the D gene is possibly TRBD1 (5 bases). The CDR3 length is 14 residues. Germline V lookup: CDR1 MNHNS, CDR2 SASEGT. V was trimmed by 5 bases and J by 4 bases, leaving 12 bases between them. The CDR3 loop is CASSFQGSYNEQFF. The CDR3 DNA sequence: TGTGCCAGCAGTTTCCAGGGATCTTACAATGAGCAGTTCTTC.

The table lists this clone with a few counts. This chain links TRBV5-1 with TRBJ2-7, with D possibly TRBD2 on 6 matching bases. V was clipped by 0 bases and J by 0 bases, with 10 bases between them. Germline CDR1 is SGHRS and CDR2 is YFSETQ. The CDR3 is made up of 15 amino acids. The CDR3 sequence: CASSLGGTLSYEQYF. The CDR3 region has the DNA TGCGCCAGCAGCTTGGGCGGGACGCTCTCCTACGAGCAGTACTTC.

V usage is TRBV7-9 and J usage is TRBJ2-5; the match to TRBD2 covers 8 bases. V gave up 5 bases and J gave up 3 bases; unmatched junction bases: 11. CDR3 length: 16 residues. Germline-derived CDR1 and CDR2 are SEHNR and FQNEAQ (reference sequence). The CDR3 sequence: CASSAPSGGVKETQYF. CDR3 coding DNA: TGTGCCAGCAGCGCTCCAAGCGGGGGAGTAAAAGAGACCCAGTACTTC.

The rearrangement links TRBV9 to TRBJ1-6, with D hard to call. Germline V gene data show CDR1 as SGDLS and CDR2 as YYNGEE. The ends were cut back, 4 bases at V and 10 bases at J, with 15 bases in the middle. The CDR3 loop spans 14 amino acids. The CDR3 DNA reads as TGTGCCAGCAGCTCGTCCCGGGGTTACTCACCCCTCCACTTT. It yields the protein CASSSSRGYSPLHF.

The chain is built from TRBV2 and TRBJ2-3; D uncertain. The CDR3 is 11 residues long. Deletions cut 6 bases from V and 3 bases from J, with 4 bases between. Germline V gives CDR1 SNHLY, CDR2 FYNNEI. CDR3 amino acids: CASSRTDTQYF. As DNA, the CDR3 is TGTGCCAGCAGCCGTACAGATACGCAGTATTTT. Variable domain in full (rest from reference TRBV2 and TRBJ2-3): EPEVTQTPSHQVTQMGQEVILRCVPISNHLYFYWYRQILGQKVEFLVSFYNNEISEKSEIFDDQFSVERPDGSNFTLKIRSTKLEDSAMYFCASSRTDTQYFGPGTRLTVL.

The CDR3 is CSVASDSYNEQFF. The CDR3 nucleotides are TGCAGCGTTGCGAGTGACTCCTACAATGAGCAGTTCTTC. The chain recombines TRBV29-1 with TRBJ2-1; D unclear. V lost 4 bases and J 0 bases, leaving 7 bases between the germline ends. Germline CDR1 is SQVTM and CDR2 is ANQGSEA. This CDR3 has 13 amino acids.

The rearrangement joins TRBV27 to TRBJ1-4; D may be TRBD1 (6 bases). CDR3 length: 13 residues. The germline V gene encodes CDR1 MNHEY and CDR2 SMNVEV (reference sequence). Trimming left V 7 bases short and J 8 bases short, with 14 bases between. DNA for the CDR3: TGTGCCAGCACTCCGCGGGGGCGGGAAAAACTGTTTTTT. This translates into CASTPRGREKLFF.

This rearrangement joins TRBV11-3 to TRBJ1-6, with D uncertain. V lost 3 bases and J 7 bases, leaving 10 bases between the germline ends. The CDR3 contains 14 residues. Germline values: CDR1 SGHNT, CDR2 YENEEA. The CDR3 region has the DNA TGTGCCAGCAGCTTCGAACTCTCGAATTCACCCCTCCACTTT. Protein product: CASSFELSNSPLHF.